This passage covers 14 T cell receptor beta chains from one sample sequenced in a study of cytomegalovirus exposure and HLA in healthy donors. PCR was performed using 60 Vbeta and 13 Jbeta primers. Libraries were prepared by immunoSEQ multiplex PCR; TCRdb keeps only in-frame clonotypes and omits some of them. The repertoire holds more than 95,000 clones, about 59% seen once, with more than 8% in the top ten. Sequencing input: PBMCs. Receptors were obtained from a woman aged 40-49 years in good health and CMV-seropositive.

The rearrangement joins TRBV25-1 to TRBJ2-7; possibly TRBD1 for D (6 bases). Germline CDR1 and CDR2: MGHDK and SYGVNS. The CDR3 is 12 residues long. Trimming cost V 3 bases and J 6 bases, with 9 bases left between them. The DNA for the CDR3 is TGTGCCAGCAGTGAGCTAGGGGGCGAGCAGTACTTC. Its protein is CASSELGGEQYF.

Comment on this clone: Other DNA sequences from this sample encode an identical CDR3 as well. The rearrangement links TRBV5-1 to TRBJ2-3, with 9 bases aligning to TRBD2. In germline, CDR1 is SGHRS, CDR2 YFSETQ. J gave up 6 bases and V 10 bases, and 24 bases lay outside the gene matches. The CDR3 sequence is 18 residues long. As DNA, the CDR3 is TGCGCCCCCCTAGGCTCGGTTGTAAGCGGGAGGTCGCGGGATACGCAGTATTTT. Residues: CAPLGSVVSGRSRDTQYF. Full variable domain (rest looked up from reference TRBV5-1 and TRBJ2-3): KAGVTQTPRYLIKTRGQQVTLSCSPISGHRSVSWYQQTPGQGLQFLFEYFSETQRNKGNFPGRFSGRQFSNSRSEMNVSTLELGDSALYLCAPLGSVVSGRSRDTQYFGPGTRLTVL.

V gene TRBV11-2 combines with J gene TRBJ2-7; the match to TRBD2 covers 8 bases. CDR3 length equals 15 residues. J gave up 1 base and V 5 bases, and 7 bases lay outside the gene matches. Germline CDR1 reads SGHAT; CDR2 reads FQNNGV. The CDR3 is CASSRRGGYSYEQYF. In DNA, the CDR3 is TGTGCCAGCAGCCGCCGGGGGGGTTATTCCTACGAGCAGTACTTC.

The V gene is TRBV6-6, the J gene TRBJ2-1; 9 nucleotides agree with TRBD1. CDR1 and CDR2 (germline): MNHNY, SVGAGI (reference sequence). J gave up 6 bases and V 7 bases, and 7 bases lay outside the gene matches. The length of the CDR3 is 14 residues. DNA of the CDR3: TGTGCCAGCACCGCCGGGACAGGGTTCAATGAGCAGTTCTTC. Translating gives CASTAGTGFNEQFF.

The rearrangement uses TRBV27 and TRBJ1-5, with 7 bases matching TRBD1. The CDR3 has 14 residues. From germline, CDR1 is MNHEY and CDR2 SMNVEV (reference sequence). Trimming at V came to 0 bases and at J to 13 bases, leaving 9 bases not matched to a gene. In DNA form, the CDR3 reads TGTGCCAGCAGTTTATCTGGGGGGACAGCCTCACAGCATTTT. Translated: CASSLSGGTASQHF.

This sequence joins TRBV30 and TRBJ2-5; possibly TRBD2 for D (5 bases). Per germline, CDR1 GTSNPN and CDR2 SVGIG (reference sequence). V lost 3 bases and J lost 4, with 21 bases in between. This CDR3 spans 16 amino acids. The CDR3 sequence: CAWSDTGISGRETQYF. CDR3 sequence (DNA): TGTGCCTGGAGCGACACCGGGATCTCGGGCCGAGAGACCCAGTACTTC. The full variable domain, rest sourced from reference TRBV30 and TRBJ2-5, is SQTIHQWPATLVQPVGSPLSLECTVEGTSNPNLYWYRQAAGRGLQLLFYSVGIGQISSEVPQNLSASRPQDRQFILSSKKLLLSDSGFYLCAWSDTGISGRETQYFGPGTRLLVL.

This clone was counted once. The rearrangement joins TRBV7-6 to TRBJ2-1; D might be TRBD2 (5 bases). CDR1 and CDR2 from the germline V gene are SGHVS and FNYEAQ. The CDR3 contains 15 residues. V was clipped by 1 base and J by 4 bases, with 11 bases between them. In nucleotides, the CDR3 is TGTGCCAGCAGCTTAGAAGCGGACGAATACAATGAGCAGTTCTTC. The encoded protein is CASSLEADEYNEQFF.

V is TRBV11-3 and J is TRBJ2-1, with D unresolved. Deletions cut 1 base from V and 9 bases from J, with 22 bases between. CDR1 SGHNT and CDR2 YENEEA come from the germline V gene. The CDR3 length is 17 residues. The CDR3 spells CASSLGLQFSQDGEQFF. The CDR3 nucleotides are TGTGCCAGCAGCTTAGGACTCCAATTTAGTCAAGACGGTGAGCAGTTCTTC.

This clone occurred once. The CDR3, as DNA: TGCGCCAGCAGCTTGGCAGTGACAGGGACCTTGGAAGCTTTCTTT. It yields the protein CASSLAVTGTLEAFF. The genes are TRBV5-1 and TRBJ1-1; 7 nucleotides match TRBD1. The CDR3 has 15 residues. CDR1 is SGHRS and CDR2 is YFSETQ in the germline V gene. The V segment lost 0 bases and the J segment 8 bases; nucleotides outside the gene matches: 10.

The J gene is TRBJ2-1, the V gene TRBV7-2, with 8 bases identical to TRBD2. The CDR3 has 16 residues. The V segment lost 3 bases and the J segment 0 bases; nucleotides outside the gene matches: 4. Per germline, CDR1 SGHTA and CDR2 FQGNSA. The CDR3 loop is CASSLGSGSSYNEQFF. In DNA, the CDR3 is TGTGCCAGCAGCTTGGGGAGCGGGAGCTCCTACAATGAGCAGTTCTTC.

This chain joins TRBV29-1 and TRBJ1-5; TRBD1 agrees at 7 bases. Germline lookup yields CDR1 SQVTM and CDR2 ANQGSEA. The CDR3 has 13 amino acids. V shed 4 bases, J shed 3 bases, and the junction held 3 bases outside the gene matches. The CDR3 DNA follows: TGCAGCGTTGGGGACAGCAACAATCAGCCCCAGCATTTT. Its protein product is CSVGDSNNQPQHF.

The chain uses TRBV7-3 and TRBJ2-1; D might be TRBD2 (5 bases). V was shortened by 5 bases and J by 0 bases, with 14 bases between the two germline ends. Per germline, CDR1 SGHTA and CDR2 FQGTGA. The CDR3 consists of 16 residues. The CDR3 DNA reads TGTGCCAGCAGCCCCGGGATCTTCAGCTCCTACAATGAGCAGTTCTTC. Translated: CASSPGIFSSYNEQFF. The full variable domain, completed using reference TRBV7-3 and TRBJ2-1, is GAGVSQTPSNKVTEKGKYVELRCDPISGHTALYWYRQSLGQGPEFLIYFQGTGAADDSGLPNDRFFAVRPEGSVSTLKIQRTERGDSAVYLCASSPGIFSSYNEQFFGPGTRLTVL.

The rearrangement links TRBV7-2 to TRBJ2-3; unclear D gene. Deletions cut 4 bases from V and 2 bases from J, with 4 bases between. CDR3 length: 12 amino acids. Germline lookup yields CDR1 SGHTA and CDR2 FQGNSA. The CDR3 is CASSYYTDTQYF. The CDR3 DNA reads TGTGCCAGCAGCTACTACACAGATACGCAGTATTTT.

V is TRBV2 and J is TRBJ1-1, with D perhaps matching TRBD1 (5 bases). V was shortened by 8 bases and J by 1 base, with 17 bases between the two germline ends. CDR1 SNHLY and CDR2 FYNNEI come from the germline V gene. The length of the CDR3 is 15 residues. The CDR3 reads CASALSRVTNTEAFF. The CDR3 bases are TGTGCCAGCGCGCTAAGCAGGGTCACGAACACTGAAGCTTTCTTT.